This TCR beta chain was obtained from a study of spatial heterogeneity in lung cancer. Study-wide background: Sequence detection consistently recorded a greater number of beta-chain than alpha-chain sequences. Each distinct TCR and UMI combination averaged more than ten appearances in raw reads.

Time point noted: sample taken at primary tumor resection. The junction had 8 bases not matched to a gene; V was cut back by 4 bases and J by 4 bases. In germline, CDR1 is SGHTA, CDR2 FQGNSA. The CDR3 runs to 16 residues. The sample holds a few counts of this clonotype. Little can be read into the size of this beta chain, an off-target read in a library designed for alpha chains. Every TCR cDNA molecule bore its own unique molecular identifier. TCRdb reprocessed the 5' RACE reads via MiXCR and lists one record per CDR3 protein. The sample has a few thousand distinct CDR3 sequences, 2.5% to 4% seen once.

The receptor was derived from a human donor with early-stage non-small cell lung cancer. The starting material was lung tissue, obtained at surgery. The rearrangement links TRBV7-2 to TRBJ2-3; TRBD2 matches 10 bases. CDR3 in DNA: TGTGCCAGCAGCTGGGCTAGCGGGAGTACACCAGATACGCAGTATTTT. This translates into CASSWASGSTPDTQYF.